The T cell receptor beta chain under discussion was sequenced for a study of shared T cell receptors in the human thymus. Only in-frame clones appear in the TCRdb table, and some are missing; sequencing was by immunoSEQ multiplex PCR. Among hundreds of thousands of clones listed, around 85% were seen once. Germline V gene sequence: CDR1 ENHRY, CDR2 SYGVKD. J was trimmed by 4 bases and V by 0 bases; bases with no gene match: 8. The CDR3 covers 17 residues. The same sample was also used in a study of human thymus T cells.

This TCR was recovered from a girl under three years old with a congenital heart defect. The chain carries TRBV10-3 and TRBJ2-3, with 9 bases lining up with TRBD2. The sequenced sample was thymocytes. The CDR3 protein is CAISESLRGGSPDTQYF. CDR3 DNA: TGTGCCATCAGTGAGTCGTTGCGGGGGGGCTCCCCAGATACGCAGTATTTT.